This TCR beta chain was documented in a study of blood T cell repertoires in COVID-19. Study overall: The United States, Italy and Spain provided the acute and convalescent COVID-19 samples. The analysed material was cDNA or gDNA that came from T cells, B-cell-depleted T cells, or PBMCs.

In the source study's methods: Scientists estimated how many nucleated cells there were by amplifying reference gene primers. Repertoires were generated with immunoSEQ multiplex PCR, while TCRdb's copy carries only in-frame clones and drops some. The V and J calls and the clone size are those of that table, but D and trimming were determined from the DNA. The sample has under 200,000 clones; 70% to 90% are singletons. The TCR was taken from a man aged 55 to 69 with active or convalescent COVID-19. Material: peripheral blood.

The CDR3 DNA reads as TGTGCCAGCAGTGGACCCTCTGGACAGGGTAGCTACGAGCAGTACTTC. Encoded protein: CASSGPSGQGSYEQYF. V and J are TRBV6-1 and TRBJ2-7, with 8 bases aligning to TRBD1. The CDR3 contains 16 residues. In germline, CDR1 is MNHNS, CDR2 SASEGT. Unmatched junction bases numbered 11, after V lost 4 bases and J lost 3 bases.